The 21 T cell receptor beta chains below all came from one sample that was sequenced in a study of graft-versus-host responses after intestinal transplantation. Profiled with immunoSEQ multiplex PCR; TCRdb holds only in-frame clones, not every one. The data show 80,000 to 95,000 clones, 85% to 95% seen once. Their antigens remain unidentified. The sequences come from unstimulated CD8+ T cells sorted from spleen or lymph node cells, collected before intestinal transplant. Receptors originate from a human donor who received an intestinal transplant.

CDR3 nucleotides: TGTGCCATCAGGAGGGACCCGGGACAGGGGGCAGAGGGCACTGAAGCTTTCTTT. It specifies CAIRRDPGQGAEGTEAFF. The chain has TRBV10-3 and TRBJ1-1; 12 nucleotides agree with TRBD1. Per germline, CDR1 ENHRY and CDR2 SYGVKD. The CDR3 totals 18 residues. After removal of 6 bases from V and 4 bases from J, the junction contained 15 bases not matched to a gene.

This clone was recorded once. CDR3 sequence (DNA): TGTGCCAGCAGTTTAACAGGGGGAATCTACGAGCAGTACTTC. Protein: CASSLTGGIYEQYF. The chain is built from TRBV27 and TRBJ2-7, with TRBD1 identical over 8 bases. Trimming took 2 bases from V and 3 from J; bases not matched to a gene: 3. The germline V gene encodes CDR1 MNHEY and CDR2 SMNVEV (reference sequence). The CDR3 covers 14 residues.

The V call is TRBV7-9, the J call TRBJ2-5; TRBD2 is a possible D gene (5 bases). Germline V gene data show CDR1 as SEHNR and CDR2 as FQNEAQ (reference sequence). CDR3 length equals 12 residues. V was pared by 8 bases and J by 1 base, with 8 bases between. CDR3 amino acids: CASRGLQETQYF. The CDR3 region has the DNA TGTGCCAGCCGCGGACTCCAAGAGACCCAGTACTTC. Variable domain in full (rest from reference TRBV7-9 and TRBJ2-5): DTGVSQNPRHKITKRGQNVTFRCDPISEHNRLYWYRQTLGQGPEFLTYFQNEAQLEKSRLLSDRFSAERPKGSFSTLEIQRTEQGDSAMYLCASRGLQETQYFGPGTRLLVL.

The genes are TRBV7-2 and TRBJ1-1; D is uncertain. Per germline, CDR1 SGHTA and CDR2 FQGNSA. The germline V and J ends were trimmed by 2 bases and 1 base, with 17 bases remaining between them. This CDR3 region has 17 residues. This CDR3 reads CASSLRSGTGKNTEAFF. Here the CDR3 DNA reads TGTGCCAGCAGCTTAAGGTCAGGTACCGGGAAGAACACTGAAGCTTTCTTT.

V usage is TRBV10-3 and J usage is TRBJ2-7, with 15 nucleotides matching TRBD2. Unmatched junction bases numbered 15, after V lost 0 bases and J lost 3 bases. The CDR3 extends over 21 amino acids. Germline V gives CDR1 ENHRY, CDR2 SYGVKD. DNA for the CDR3: TGTGCCATCAGTGAGTCGACCAGGACTAGCGGGGGGGCCACGTTTATCTACGAGCAGTACTTC. Protein product: CAISESTRTSGGATFIYEQYF.

This clone was counted a few times. V is TRBV19 and J is TRBJ1-3, with D unresolved. Trimming took off 8 bases at V and 3 bases at J, with 8 bases between the two ends. The CDR3 extends over 12 amino acids. Germline assignment: CDR1 LNHDA and CDR2 SQIVND (reference sequence). CDR3 amino acids: CASSGNGNTIYF. CDR3 nucleotide sequence: TGTGCCAGTTCGGGGAATGGAAACACCATATATTTT.

This chain uses TRBV11-3 with TRBJ2-3; TRBD1 agrees at 11 bases. V lost 5 bases to trimming and J lost 0 bases; unmatched junction nucleotides: 7. The CDR3 contains 17 residues. Germline V gives CDR1 SGHNT, CDR2 YENEEA. The CDR3: CASSVRDRGTSTDTQYF. In DNA form, the CDR3 reads TGTGCCAGCAGCGTCCGGGACAGGGGGACTAGCACAGATACGCAGTATTTT.

The chain combines TRBV9 with TRBJ2-3; 10 bases align to TRBD1. V lost 0 bases to trimming and J lost 6 bases; unmatched junction nucleotides: 4. This CDR3 contains 15 residues. Germline V lookup: CDR1 SGDLS, CDR2 YYNGEE. The CDR3 sequence: CASSVARTGGDTQYF. DNA for the CDR3: TGTGCCAGCAGCGTAGCACGGACAGGGGGGGATACGCAGTATTTT.

The chain couples TRBV25-1 to TRBJ2-3, with 7 bases that match TRBD1. The CDR3 extends over 15 amino acids. Germline-derived CDR1 and CDR2 are MGHDK and SYGVNS. J lost 1 base, V lost 3 bases, and 4 bases had no gene match. CDR3 coding DNA: TGTGCCAGCAGTGACGGACAGGCCGGCACAGATACGCAGTATTTT. Its protein is CASSDGQAGTDTQYF. The whole variable domain, filled in from reference TRBV25-1 and TRBJ2-3, reads EADIYQTPRYLVIGTGKKITLECSQTMGHDKMYWYQQDPGMELHLIHYSYGVNSTEKGDLSSESTVSRIRTEHFPLTLESARPSHTSQYLCASSDGQAGTDTQYFGPGTRLTVL.

The chain joins TRBV27 to TRBJ1-6; D is unclear. Trimming took off 3 bases at V and 0 bases at J, with 9 bases between the two ends. CDR3 length: 16 amino acids. The germline gives CDR1 MNHEY, CDR2 SMNVEV (reference sequence). The CDR3 DNA follows: TGTGCCAGCAGTTTCACCAGAAGCTCCTATAATTCACCCCTCCACTTT. Translated, it gives CASSFTRSSYNSPLHF.

This clone was detected a few times. Other DNA sequences from this sample encode an identical CDR3 as well. The rearrangement joins TRBV14 to TRBJ2-7; D is possibly TRBD2 (5 bases). The CDR3 length is 15 residues. Germline CDR1 is SGHDN and CDR2 is FVKESK. Trimming took 1 base from V and 0 from J, leaving 10 bases between them. The CDR3 reads CASSQGTGFSYEQYF. The CDR3 nucleotides read TGTGCCAGCAGCCAAGGAACGGGGTTCTCCTACGAGCAGTACTTC.

The chain carries TRBV11-2 and TRBJ2-7, with D perhaps TRBD1 (6 bases). The germline V gene has CDR1 SGHAT and CDR2 FQNNGV. The CDR3 contains 13 residues. V lost 3 bases and J 2 bases, leaving 8 bases between the germline ends. CDR3 protein: CASSFDRTYEQYF. DNA for the CDR3: TGTGCCAGCAGCTTTGACAGGACCTACGAGCAGTACTTC.

This chain uses TRBV27 with TRBJ2-1, with 13 bases that match TRBD2. CDR3 length: 15 residues. The germline V gene encodes CDR1 MNHEY and CDR2 SMNVEV (reference sequence). The J segment lost 6 bases and the V segment lost 5 bases, leaving 4 bases of the junction unmatched. Here the CDR3 reads CASSILAGGFNEQFF. CDR3 sequence (DNA): TGTGCCAGCAGTATACTAGCGGGGGGGTTCAATGAGCAGTTCTTC.

This rearrangement joins TRBV4-1 to TRBJ2-2, with D maybe TRBD2 (7 bases). This CDR3 region has 17 residues. V lost 3 bases to trimming and J lost 6 bases, with 20 bases between them. The germline CDR1 and CDR2 sequences are MGHRA and YSYEKL. Here the CDR3 reads CASSQGMMAGAPGELFF. In DNA form, the CDR3 reads TGCGCCAGCAGCCAGGGGATGATGGCGGGGGCCCCCGGGGAGCTGTTTTTT.

The gene calls are TRBV29-1 and TRBJ1-1, with D unclear. CDR3 length: 14 amino acids. In germline, CDR1 is SQVTM, CDR2 ANQGSEA. Deletions cut 3 bases from V and 3 bases from J, with 14 bases between. The CDR3 region has the DNA TGCAGCGTTGACCTACACGGGTCGTACACTGAAGCTTTCTTT. Encoded protein: CSVDLHGSYTEAFF.

This CDR3 reads CASIPLEGMVDTEAFF. The DNA for the CDR3 is TGTGCCAGCATCCCACTGGAGGGAATGGTGGACACTGAAGCTTTCTTT. The chain carries TRBV7-9 and TRBJ1-1; unclear D gene. The CDR3 covers 16 residues. CDR1 and CDR2 from the germline V gene are SEHNR and FQNEAQ (reference sequence). V lost 7 bases, J lost 3 bases, and 21 bases lay in between.

The CDR3 sequence: CASMAGVAMNTEAFF. CDR3 nucleotide sequence: TGTGCCAGTATGGCGGGGGTCGCCATGAACACTGAAGCTTTCTTT. The rearrangement links TRBV19 to TRBJ1-1, with D possibly TRBD1 on 5 matching bases. The germline V gene has CDR1 LNHDA and CDR2 SQIVND (reference sequence). The CDR3 runs 15 residues. Trimming took off 7 bases at V and 0 bases at J, with 15 bases between the two ends.

V is TRBV27 and J is TRBJ2-3, with D possibly TRBD2 on 5 matching bases. The CDR3 runs 12 residues. The germline V and J ends were trimmed by 11 bases and 5 bases, with 14 bases remaining between them. CDR1 MNHEY and CDR2 SMNVEV come from the germline V gene (reference sequence). The CDR3 region has the DNA TGTGCCTCGACAAGCGCGGGAGATACGCAGTATTTT. Translation gives CASTSAGDTQYF.

V is TRBV4-3 and J is TRBJ1-1, with D possibly being TRBD1 (5 bases). CDR1 LGHNA and CDR2 YSLEER come from the germline V gene. V dropped 1 base and J dropped 4 bases, with 10 bases sitting between them. The length of the CDR3 is 14 residues. CDR3 in DNA: TGCGCCAGCAGCCAAGGGTCGGGGGGCACTGAAGCTTTCTTT. Its protein is CASSQGSGGTEAFF.

The chain links TRBV4-1 to TRBJ2-5; TRBD2 agrees at 9 bases. The CDR3 runs to 17 residues. The V segment lost 3 bases and the J segment 0 bases; nucleotides outside the gene matches: 8. Germline V gives CDR1 MGHRA, CDR2 YSYEKL. CDR3 in amino acids: CASSHPSGGSYQETQYF. In nucleotides, the CDR3 is TGCGCCAGCAGCCACCCGAGCGGGGGGTCCTACCAAGAGACCCAGTACTTC.

The V call is TRBV2, the J call TRBJ2-6; 11 positions agree with TRBD1. The CDR3 is made up of 16 amino acids. V shed 4 bases, J shed 2 bases, and the junction held 1 base outside the gene matches. From germline, CDR1 is SNHLY and CDR2 FYNNEI. The CDR3 region has the DNA TGTGCCAGCAGTGGGGACAGGGGGACTGGGGCCAACGTCCTGACTTTC. Its protein product is CASSGDRGTGANVLTF.